This T cell receptor (beta chain) was captured in a study of OX40 agonist ivuxolimab in advanced cancers. At the level of the study: The mean age was approximately 56 years, ranging from 23 to 79, with roughly four fifths of participants male. Allowance was made for prior anti-PD-1, anti-PD-L1 or anti-CTLA-4 therapy, and about 44% had some.

The protocol was immunoSEQ multiplex PCR, while the TCRdb copy is restricted to in-frame clones and leaves out a portion. The sample lists 35,000 to 45,000 clones; around 84% were seen once. This sequence originates from an adult with an advanced solid tumor such as melanoma, head and neck, liver or kidney cancer. The starting material was CD4+ or CD8+ T cells sorted from blood, obtained in a trial of the OX40 agonist ivuxolimab.

CDR3 residues: CASSVEGRSTGELFF. CDR3 nucleotides: TGTGCCAGCAGCGTCGAGGGGCGGAGCACCGGGGAGCTGTTTTTT. This rearrangement joins TRBV9 to TRBJ2-2; D assignment may be TRBD1 or TRBD2 (5 bases each). The germline gives CDR1 SGDLS, CDR2 YYNGEE. V was clipped by 2 bases and J by 4 bases, with 12 bases between them. The CDR3 is made up of 15 amino acids.